A selection of T cell receptor beta chains follows, all from one sample in a study of shared T cell receptors in the human thymus. Data came from immunoSEQ multiplex PCR; TCRdb stores just in-frame clones and leaves some out. The sample carries hundreds of thousands of clones, 88% recorded once. The sample was also reused in another study, on human thymus T cells.

Specimen: thymocytes. The origin of the receptors is a boy under two years old with a congenital heart defect. CDR3s include the opening cysteine and the closing phenylalanine or tryptophan. A D gene is named only where the DNA matches it firmly. Clone size is stated in some rows and not others, as once, few, many or a class when expanded.

d_call	v_call	clone_size	j_call	cdr3_aa	cdr3_nt
TRBD2	TRBV7-2	NA	TRBJ2-3	CASRQKAGGVSTDTQYF	TGTGCCAGCAGACAAAAAGCGGGAGGGGTTAGCACAGATACGCAGTATTTT
TRBD2	TRBV27	NA	TRBJ2-7	CASSLSGTSGRARYEQYF	TGTGCCAGCAGTTTATCGGGGACTAGCGGGAGGGCCCGCTACGAGCAGTACTTC
NA	TRBV10-1	once	TRBJ2-7	CASSATRGSNEQYF	TGCGCCAGCAGTGCGACTAGAGGCTCTAACGAGCAGTACTTC
TRBD2	TRBV7-6	once	TRBJ2-1	CASSTGLAPYNEQFF	TGTGCCAGCAGCACTGGACTAGCGCCCTACAATGAGCAGTTCTTC
TRBD2	TRBV30	NA	TRBJ2-1	CAWCQAGEYNEQFF	TGTGCCTGGTGTCAGGCGGGAGAATACAATGAGCAGTTCTTC
TRBD2	TRBV18	NA	TRBJ2-7	CASSPRSGGRDEQYF	TGTGCCAGCTCACCACGGTCGGGAGGGAGGGACGAGCAGTACTTC
NA	TRBV29-1	NA	TRBJ2-3	CSVSVDTQYF	TGCAGCGTTTCTGTAGATACGCAGTATTTT
NA	TRBV27	few	TRBJ1-4	CASSSANSRDEKLFF	TGTGCCAGCAGTTCAGCCAACTCCCGGGATGAAAAACTGTTTTTT
TRBD2	TRBV2	NA	TRBJ2-5	CAATTSGHGETQYF	TGTGCCGCGACGACTAGCGGCCACGGGGAGACCCAGTACTTC
NA	TRBV28	few	TRBJ1-5	CASSFKVYNQPQHF	TGTGCCAGCAGTTTTAAAGTCTACAATCAGCCCCAGCATTTT
TRBD2	TRBV29-1	NA	TRBJ2-7	CSVELIPSGTYEQYF	TGCAGCGTTGAGCTCATCCCTAGCGGGACCTACGAGCAGTACTTC
TRBD2	TRBV4-1	NA	TRBJ2-2	CASSHRGLAGTLTGELFF	TGCGCCAGCAGCCACAGAGGACTAGCGGGAACTTTGACCGGGGAGCTGTTTTTT
NA	TRBV6-1	NA	TRBJ1-5	CASSEGGGLGCNQPQHF	TGTGCCAGCAGTGAAGGTGGAGGGCTCGGTTGCAATCAGCCCCAGCATTTT
NA	TRBV7-9	NA	TRBJ2-1	CASSLAQDGSYNEQFF	TGTGCCAGCAGCTTAGCACAGGATGGTTCCTACAATGAGCAGTTCTTC
NA	TRBV29-1	few	TRBJ2-3	CSAEDRASPDTQYF	TGCAGCGCCGAGGACCGGGCTAGCCCAGATACGCAGTATTTT
TRBD2	TRBV14	NA	TRBJ2-7	CASSQDGASGDEQYF	TGTGCCAGCAGCCAAGATGGGGCTAGCGGCGACGAGCAGTACTTC
TRBD1	TRBV6-1	NA	TRBJ1-5	CASSDPARGYQPQHF	TGTGCCAGCAGTGACCCGGCCAGGGGGTATCAGCCCCAGCATTTT
NA	TRBV20-1	NA	TRBJ2-1	CSAPDEQFF	TGCAGTGCTCCGGATGAGCAGTTCTTC
TRBD2	TRBV4-1	once	TRBJ2-5	CASSREGDFPQETQYF	TGCGCCAGCAGCCGGGAGGGAGATTTCCCCCAAGAGACCCAGTACTTC
NA	TRBV5-6	NA	TRBJ1-2	CASSRSPGSSNYGYTF	TGTGCCAGCAGCCGCTCCCCAGGGTCCTCGAACTATGGCTACACCTTC
NA	TRBV28	NA	TRBJ1-1	CASSLDTGNTEAFF	TGTGCCAGCAGCTTGGACACAGGGAACACTGAAGCTTTCTTT
NA	TRBV6-5	NA	TRBJ1-2	CASSSRSRQANSGTF	TGTGCCAGCAGCTCCCGATCGAGACAGGCGAATTCTGGCACCTTC
NA	TRBV5-1	NA	TRBJ2-3	CASSSFTDTQYF	TGCGCCAGCAGCTCCTTCACAGATACGCAGTATTTT
NA	TRBV19	NA	TRBJ2-3	CASRGRMTALTQYF	TGTGCCAGTAGGGGCAGAATGACGGCTCTTACGCAGTATTTT
TRBD2	TRBV29-1	NA	TRBJ2-1	CSVGASGRGSYNEQFF	TGCAGCGTGGGGGCTAGCGGGAGGGGCTCCTACAATGAGCAGTTCTTC
NA	TRBV27	NA	TRBJ1-2	CASRTQGLQSGYTF	TGTGCCAGCAGAACACAGGGTCTTCAGTCGGGCTACACCTTC
NA	TRBV9	once	TRBJ2-1	CASRNNYWNEQFF	TGTGCCAGCAGGAATAATTACTGGAATGAGCAGTTCTTC
TRBD2	TRBV6-5	few	TRBJ2-1	CASSYSGASGDNEQFF	TGTGCCAGCAGTTACTCAGGAGCTAGCGGAGACAATGAGCAGTTCTTC
TRBD2	TRBV4-1	NA	TRBJ2-7	CASSHNPGTTETYEQYF	TGCGCCAGCAGCCACAACCCAGGGACTACCGAAACCTACGAGCAGTACTTC
NA	TRBV4-3	few	TRBJ2-7	CASSRSMSLREQYF	TGCGCCAGCAGCCGGAGCATGAGCTTGAGAGAGCAGTACTTC